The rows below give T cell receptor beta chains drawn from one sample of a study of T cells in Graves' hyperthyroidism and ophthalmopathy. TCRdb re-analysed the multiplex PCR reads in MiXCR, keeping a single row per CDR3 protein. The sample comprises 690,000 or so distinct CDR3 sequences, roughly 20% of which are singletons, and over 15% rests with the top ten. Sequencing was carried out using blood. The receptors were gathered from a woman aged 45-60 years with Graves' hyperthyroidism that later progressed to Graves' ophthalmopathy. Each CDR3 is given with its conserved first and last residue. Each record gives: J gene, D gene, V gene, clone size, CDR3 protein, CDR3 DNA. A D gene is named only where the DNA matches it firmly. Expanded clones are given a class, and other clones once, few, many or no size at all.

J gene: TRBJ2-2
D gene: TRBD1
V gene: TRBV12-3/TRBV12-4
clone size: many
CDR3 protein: CASSFRAGGTGELFF
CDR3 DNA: TGTGCCAGCAGTTTCCGGGCAGGGGGCACCGGGGAGCTGTTTTTT

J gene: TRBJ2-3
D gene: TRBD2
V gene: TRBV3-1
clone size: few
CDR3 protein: CASSQDSGGAWNTQYF
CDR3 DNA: TGTGCCAGCAGCCAAGACAGCGGGGGGGCATGGAATACGCAGTATTTT

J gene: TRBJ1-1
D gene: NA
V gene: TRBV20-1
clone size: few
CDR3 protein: CSARVGARTEAFF
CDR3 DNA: TGCAGTGCTAGAGTAGGGGCAAGGACTGAAGCTTTCTTT

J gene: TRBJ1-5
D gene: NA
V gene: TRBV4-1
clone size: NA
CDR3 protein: CASSQDLWQGNQPRHF
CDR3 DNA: TGCGCCAGCAGCCAAGATCTATGGCAGGGGAATCAGCCCCGGCATTTT

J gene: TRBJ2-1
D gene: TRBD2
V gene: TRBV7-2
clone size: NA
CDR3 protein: CASSLSLAGTVSYNEQFF
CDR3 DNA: TGTGCCAGCAGCTTATCCCTAGCGGGAACCGTCTCCTACAATGAGCAGTTCTTC

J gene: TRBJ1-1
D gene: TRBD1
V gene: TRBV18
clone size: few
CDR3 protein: CASSPGTGAMNTEAFF
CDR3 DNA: TGTGCCAGCTCACCCGGGACAGGGGCTATGAACACTGAAGCTTTCTTT

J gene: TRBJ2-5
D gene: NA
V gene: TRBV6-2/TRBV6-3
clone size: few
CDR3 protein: CASSRGRGQSQETQYF
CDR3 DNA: TGTGCCAGCAGCCGAGGGAGGGGACAGTCCCAAGAGACCCAGTACTTC

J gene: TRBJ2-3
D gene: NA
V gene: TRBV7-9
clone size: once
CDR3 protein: CPSSLRDTQYF
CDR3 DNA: TGTCCCAGCAGCTTACGGGATACGCAGTATTTT

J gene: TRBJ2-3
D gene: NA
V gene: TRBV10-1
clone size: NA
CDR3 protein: CASSEGLAETDTQYF
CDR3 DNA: TGCGCCAGCAGTGAGGGTTTGGCAGAGACAGATACGCAGTATTTT

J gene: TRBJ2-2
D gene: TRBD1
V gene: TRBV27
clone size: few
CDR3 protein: CASSPGQKSTGELFF
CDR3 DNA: TGTGCCAGCAGTCCGGGACAGAAATCAACCGGGGAGCTGTTTTTT

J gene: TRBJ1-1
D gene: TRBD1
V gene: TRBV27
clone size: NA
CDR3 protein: CASTPRTGETAFF
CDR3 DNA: TGTGCCAGCACCCCACGGACAGGAGAGACAGCTTTCTTT

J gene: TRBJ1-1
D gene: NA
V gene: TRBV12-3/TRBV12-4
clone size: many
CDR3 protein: CASSLGANTEAFF
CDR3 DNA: TGTGCCAGCAGCTTGGGGGCTAACACTGAAGCTTTCTTT

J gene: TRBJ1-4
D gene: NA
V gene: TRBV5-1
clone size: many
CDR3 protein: CASSLDGVNEKLFF
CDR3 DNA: TGCGCCAGCAGCTTGGACGGAGTTAATGAAAAACTGTTTTTT

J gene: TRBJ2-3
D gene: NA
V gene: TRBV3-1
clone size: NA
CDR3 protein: CASSQEGGQRVSTDTQYF
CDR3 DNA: TGTGCCAGCAGCCAAGAAGGAGGGCAGCGGGTTAGCACAGATACGCAGTATTTT

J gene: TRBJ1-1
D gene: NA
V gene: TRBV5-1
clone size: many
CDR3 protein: CASSPGVDSMNTEAFF
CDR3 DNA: TGCGCCAGCAGCCCCGGGGTGGACAGCATGAACACTGAAGCTTTCTTT

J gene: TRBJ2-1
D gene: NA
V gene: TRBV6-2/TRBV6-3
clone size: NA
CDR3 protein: CASSYSRQGTFF
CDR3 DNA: TGTGCCAGCAGTTACTCGAGGCAGGGTACGTTCTTC

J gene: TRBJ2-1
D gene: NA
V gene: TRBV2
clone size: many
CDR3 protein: CASIMVEQFF
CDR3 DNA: TGTGCCAGCATAATGGTTGAGCAGTTCTTC

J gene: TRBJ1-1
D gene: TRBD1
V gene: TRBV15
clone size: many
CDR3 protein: CATSPGTGLQDTEAFF
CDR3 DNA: TGTGCCACCAGCCCAGGGACAGGGCTTCAGGACACTGAAGCTTTCTTT

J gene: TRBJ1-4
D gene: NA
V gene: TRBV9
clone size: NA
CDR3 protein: CASSVGTGPATNEKLFF
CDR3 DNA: TGTGCCAGCAGCGTAGGTACGGGACCCGCAACTAATGAAAAACTGTTTTTT

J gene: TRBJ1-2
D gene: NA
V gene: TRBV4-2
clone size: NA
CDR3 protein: CASSLRVDYSYTF
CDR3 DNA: TGTGCCAGCAGCCTCAGGGTCGACTATAGCTACACCTTC

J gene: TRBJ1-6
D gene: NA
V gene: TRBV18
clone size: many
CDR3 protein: CASSPQGLENSPLHF
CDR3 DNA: TGTGCCAGCTCGCCACAGGGCCTCGAGAATTCACCCCTCCACTTT

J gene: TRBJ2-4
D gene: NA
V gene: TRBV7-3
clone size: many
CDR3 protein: CASSHQAPPVAKNIQYF
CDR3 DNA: TGTGCCAGCAGCCACCAGGCTCCCCCGGTCGCCAAAAACATTCAGTACTTC

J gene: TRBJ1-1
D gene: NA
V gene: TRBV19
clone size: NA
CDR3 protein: CASSIRNPMTEAFF
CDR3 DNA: TGTGCCAGTAGTATTCGTAACCCGATGACTGAAGCTTTCTTT

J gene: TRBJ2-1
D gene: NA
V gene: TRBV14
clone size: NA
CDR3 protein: CASSQRTEGYSFGGNEQFF
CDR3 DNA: TGTGCCAGCAGCCAACGGACAGAAGGGTACAGTTTTGGAGGCAATGAGCAGTTCTTC

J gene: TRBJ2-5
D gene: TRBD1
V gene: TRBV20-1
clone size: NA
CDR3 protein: CSGTGGYQETQYF
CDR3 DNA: TGCAGCGGGACAGGGGGTTATCAAGAGACCCAGTACTTC

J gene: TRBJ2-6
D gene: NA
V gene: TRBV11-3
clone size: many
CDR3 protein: CASSATGYGANVLTF
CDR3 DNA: TGTGCCAGCAGCGCAACAGGGTACGGGGCCAACGTCCTGACTTTC

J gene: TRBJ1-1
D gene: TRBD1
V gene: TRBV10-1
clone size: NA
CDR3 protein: CASSVDRGTTEAFF
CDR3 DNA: TGCGCCAGCAGTGTGGACAGGGGGACCACTGAAGCTTTCTTT

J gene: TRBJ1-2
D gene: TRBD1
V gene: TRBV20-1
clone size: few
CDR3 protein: CSADRTGNGYTF
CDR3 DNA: TGCAGTGCTGATAGGACAGGGAATGGCTACACCTTC

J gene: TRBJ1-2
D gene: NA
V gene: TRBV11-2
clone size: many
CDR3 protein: CASSLAGVHYGYTF
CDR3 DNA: TGTGCCAGCAGCTTAGCGGGGGTTCACTATGGCTACACCTTC

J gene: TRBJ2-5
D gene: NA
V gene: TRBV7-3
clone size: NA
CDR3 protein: CASSLNGPTETQYF
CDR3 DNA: TGTGCCAGCAGCTTGAACGGACCCACGGAGACCCAGTACTTC

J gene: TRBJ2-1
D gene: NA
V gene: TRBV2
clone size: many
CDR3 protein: CASSGDGGEQFF
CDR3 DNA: TGTGCCAGCAGTGGAGACGGGGGTGAGCAGTTCTTC

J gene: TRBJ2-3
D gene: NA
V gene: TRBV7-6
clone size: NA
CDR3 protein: CASSLVQTTDTQYF
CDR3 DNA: TGTGCCAGCAGCTTAGTACAGACCACAGATACGCAGTATTTT

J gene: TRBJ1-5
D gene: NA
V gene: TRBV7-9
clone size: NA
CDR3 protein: CASSAVNSNQPQHF
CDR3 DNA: TGTGCCAGCAGCGCCGTCAATAGCAATCAGCCCCAGCATTTT

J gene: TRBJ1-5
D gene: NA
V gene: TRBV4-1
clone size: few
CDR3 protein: CASSLAPLNQPQHF
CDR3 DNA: TGCGCCAGCAGTCTAGCCCCACTCAATCAGCCCCAGCATTTT

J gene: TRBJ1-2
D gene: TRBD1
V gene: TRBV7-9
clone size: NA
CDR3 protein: CASSLDPGGNWNWDTF
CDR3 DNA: TGTGCCAGCAGCTTAGACCCAGGGGGCAATTGGAATTGGGACACCTTC

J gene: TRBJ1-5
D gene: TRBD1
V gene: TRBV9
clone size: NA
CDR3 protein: CASSVTGQVNQPQHF
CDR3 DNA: TGTGCCAGCAGCGTCACGGGACAGGTAAATCAGCCCCAGCATTTT

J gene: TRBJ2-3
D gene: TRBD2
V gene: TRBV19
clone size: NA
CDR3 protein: CASSMFSGGAVYTQYF
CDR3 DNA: TGTGCCAGTAGTATGTTTAGCGGGGGGGCCGTGTATACGCAGTATTTT

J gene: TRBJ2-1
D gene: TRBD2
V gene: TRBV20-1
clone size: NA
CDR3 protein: CSAPGGALNNEQFF
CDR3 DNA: TGCAGTGCACCGGGGGGGGCCCTAAACAATGAGCAGTTCTTC

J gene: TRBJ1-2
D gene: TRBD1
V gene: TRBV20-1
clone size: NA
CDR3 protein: CGGQGDLNYGYTF
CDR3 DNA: TGCGGAGGACAGGGAGACCTTAACTATGGCTACACCTTC

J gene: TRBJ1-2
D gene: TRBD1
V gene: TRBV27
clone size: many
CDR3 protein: CASSGTGAGGYTF
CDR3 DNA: TGTGCCAGCAGTGGGACAGGCGCCGGGGGCTACACCTTC

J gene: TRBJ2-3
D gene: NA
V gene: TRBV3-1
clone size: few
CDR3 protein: CASSDGASSDTQYF
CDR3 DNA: TGTGCCAGCAGCGACGGGGCGTCCTCGGATACGCAGTATTTT

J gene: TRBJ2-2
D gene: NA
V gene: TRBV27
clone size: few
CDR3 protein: CASSWGPGELFF
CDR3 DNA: TGTGCCAGCAGTTGGGGTCCCGGGGAGCTGTTTTTT

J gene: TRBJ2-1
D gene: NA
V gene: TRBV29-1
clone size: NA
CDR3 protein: CSVVGGVGGEQFF
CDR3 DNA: TGCAGCGTTGTAGGGGGGGTGGGCGGTGAGCAGTTCTTC

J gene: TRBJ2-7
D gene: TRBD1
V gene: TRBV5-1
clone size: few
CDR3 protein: CASSFGWDRDHEQYF
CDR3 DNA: TGCGCCAGCAGCTTCGGATGGGACAGGGACCACGAGCAGTACTTC